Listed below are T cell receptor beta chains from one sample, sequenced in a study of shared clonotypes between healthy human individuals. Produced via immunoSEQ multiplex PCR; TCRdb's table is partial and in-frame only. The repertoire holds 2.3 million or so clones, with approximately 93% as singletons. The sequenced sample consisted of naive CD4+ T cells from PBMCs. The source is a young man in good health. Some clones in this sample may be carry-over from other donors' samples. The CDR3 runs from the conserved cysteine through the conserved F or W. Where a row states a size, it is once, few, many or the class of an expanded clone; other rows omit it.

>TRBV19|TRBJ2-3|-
CASKDRDTDTQYF
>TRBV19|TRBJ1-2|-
CASGANYGYTF
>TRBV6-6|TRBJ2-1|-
CASSLTLAGGNEQFF
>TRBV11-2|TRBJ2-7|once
CASSLGWGRVYEQYF
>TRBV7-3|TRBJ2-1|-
CASSPMRGSYNEQFF
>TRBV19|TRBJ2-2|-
CASIRGDDTGELFF
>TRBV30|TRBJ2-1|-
CAWNRLAGVLHNEQFF
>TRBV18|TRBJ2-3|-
CASSVFITGGTDTQYF
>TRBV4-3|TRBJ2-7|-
CASSQEVLRSRGMSSYEQYF
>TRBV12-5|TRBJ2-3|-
CASGVSGVDTQYF
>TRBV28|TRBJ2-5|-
CASSSGTEETQYF
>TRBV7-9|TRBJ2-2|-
CASSLAASDNTGELFF
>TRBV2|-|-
CASANYEQYF
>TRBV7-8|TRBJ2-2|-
CASSPRDPRNIAGELFF
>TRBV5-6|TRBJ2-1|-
CASTPRGTSYNEQFF
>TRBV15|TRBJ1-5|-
CATSREIGVEGQPQHF
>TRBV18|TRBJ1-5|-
CASSPPTAAGLGQPQHF
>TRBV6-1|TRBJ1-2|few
CASSDRGAYGYTF
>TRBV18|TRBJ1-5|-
CASSPYYRAEEQPQHF
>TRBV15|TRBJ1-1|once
CATSRDLEDTEAFF
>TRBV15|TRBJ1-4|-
CATSSRPGQGGEKLFF
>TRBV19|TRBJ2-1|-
CASSGQGANNEQFF
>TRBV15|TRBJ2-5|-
CATRPGRRETQYF
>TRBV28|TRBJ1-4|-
CASSLTDRGGEKLFF
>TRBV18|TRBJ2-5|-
CASAQVREVWETQYF
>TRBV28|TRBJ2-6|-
CASSPLGQTRSGANVLTF
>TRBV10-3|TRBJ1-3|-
CAGGDASGNTIYF
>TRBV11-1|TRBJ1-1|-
CASSLFGSMNTEAFF
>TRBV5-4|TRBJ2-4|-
CASAELAGADGNIQYF
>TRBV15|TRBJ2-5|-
CATSKRETQYF
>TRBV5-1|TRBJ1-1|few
CASSLSLRDTEAFF
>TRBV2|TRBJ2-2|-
CASEKASGRGTGELFF
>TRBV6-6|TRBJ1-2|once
CASSSVGNYGYTF
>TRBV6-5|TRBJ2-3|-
CASRTGLGMGTQYF
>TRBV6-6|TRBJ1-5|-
CASSTGFSPQHF
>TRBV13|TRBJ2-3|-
CASSLEGPDTQYF
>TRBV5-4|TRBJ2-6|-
CASSLVQGRVGANVLTF
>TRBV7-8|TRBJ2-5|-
CASRRRPQETQYF
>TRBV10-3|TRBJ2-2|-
CAISGTGAGELFF
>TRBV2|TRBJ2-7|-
CATRLAGGSYEQYF
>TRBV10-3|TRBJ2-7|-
CAISIDRAETYEQYF
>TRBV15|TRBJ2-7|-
CATSRASGEQYF
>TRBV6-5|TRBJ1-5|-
CASSRQGNQPQHF
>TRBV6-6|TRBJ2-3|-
CASSKQRGTDTQYF
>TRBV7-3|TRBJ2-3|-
CASSRIAGRSTDTQYF
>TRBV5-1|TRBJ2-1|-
CASSLWTRGNNEQFF